These 24 T cell receptor beta chains originate from one sample sequenced in a study of T cell changes during pregnancy in multiple sclerosis. The assay was immunoSEQ multiplex PCR, and TCRdb's table has in-frame clones only and misses some. The sample has tens of thousands of clones; approximately 92% are singletons. The sample in question was peripheral blood, obtained in the third trimester of pregnancy. These receptors all come from a female donor in good health, enrolled as a control in a pregnancy study.

The genes are TRBV25-1 and TRBJ1-4, with a possible D match to TRBD1 (6 bases). Germline CDR1 MGHDK, CDR2 SYGVNS. Between the trimmed V and J ends, which lost 3 bases and 5 bases, there was a span of 22 bases. The CDR3 consists of 18 residues. CDR3 sequence reads: CASSEFGGARDRNEKLFF. CDR3 in DNA: TGTGCCAGCAGTGAGTTCGGGGGGGCGAGGGATCGGAATGAAAAACTGTTTTTT.

The chain uses TRBV18 and TRBJ2-1; TRBD2 agrees at 8 bases. After removal of 6 bases from V and 4 bases from J, the junction contained 11 bases not matched to a gene. CDR1 and CDR2 (germline): KGHSH, LQKENI. This CDR3 comprises 16 residues. The chain's CDR3 is CASSSLKASGYNEQFF. As DNA, the CDR3 is TGTGCCAGCTCCTCTTTAAAGGCTAGCGGGTACAATGAGCAGTTCTTC.

The V call is TRBV5-8, the J call TRBJ1-3, with D maybe TRBD1 (5 bases). The CDR3 is 14 residues long. CDR1 SGHTS and CDR2 YDEGEE come from the germline V gene. V was cut by 1 base and J by 2 bases, with 7 bases left in between. The CDR3 protein is CASSLSGTGNTIYF. CDR3 nucleotides: TGTGCCAGCAGCTTGTCAGGGACTGGAAACACCATATATTTT.

The rearrangement uses TRBV9 and TRBJ2-7; tentatively, D is TRBD2 (6 bases). Per the germline V gene, CDR1 is SGDLS and CDR2 is YYNGEE. CDR3 length: 14 amino acids. V gave up 3 bases and J gave up 2 bases, with 12 bases separating them. The CDR3 here is CASSAPTSPYEQYF. For the CDR3, the DNA is TGTGCCAGCAGCGCTCCGACTAGTCCCTACGAGCAGTACTTC.

This clone came up once. The CDR3, as DNA: TGTGCCAGCAGTGATACCGGGACTAGCGGGGACACCGGGGAGCTGTTTTTT. Its translation: CASSDTGTSGDTGELFF. The chain joins TRBV9 to TRBJ2-2, with 13 positions matching TRBD2. CDR3 length equals 17 residues. Germline V lookup: CDR1 SGDLS, CDR2 YYNGEE. V dropped 5 bases and J dropped 3; count of bases not matched to a gene: 7.

As regards this clone: One junction end does not reproduce the germline sequence, and a read error may be involved. The rearrangement joins TRBV7-2 to TRBJ2-7, with 8 nucleotides matching TRBD1. Germline values: CDR1 SGHTA, CDR2 FQGNSA. This CDR3 has 12 residues. This CDR3 is CASSSRDRKQNF. The CDR3 region has the DNA TGTGCCAGCAGCTCCCGGGACAGGAAGCAAAACTTC.

The chain combines TRBV10-1 with TRBJ2-2, with 8 bases matching TRBD1. CDR1 is WNHNN, CDR2 SYGVQD, per germline (reference sequence). Losses at the gene ends were 10 bases for V and 4 bases for J; bases not matched to a gene: 5. The CDR3 length is 13 residues. This CDR3 is CATRQGPTGELFF. Written as DNA, the CDR3 is TGCGCCACCCGACAGGGGCCCACCGGGGAGCTGTTTTTT.

The chain joins TRBV27 to TRBJ2-7, with 7 bases lining up with TRBD1. Losses at the gene ends were 3 bases for V and 5 bases for J; bases not matched to a gene: 10. There are 15 residues in the CDR3. Germline V gives CDR1 MNHEY, CDR2 SMNVEV (reference sequence). The CDR3 loop is CASSLTWTGRNEQYF. The CDR3 region has the DNA TGTGCCAGCAGTTTGACGTGGACAGGACGGAACGAGCAGTACTTC.

The chain joins TRBV30 to TRBJ2-1; possible D gene TRBD2, 6 bases. V dropped 3 bases and J dropped 4 bases, with 10 bases sitting between them. The CDR3 extends over 13 amino acids. CDR1 is GTSNPN, CDR2 SVGIG, per germline (reference sequence). CDR3 DNA sequence: TGTGCCTGGAGGGTCAGCGGGTACAATGAGCAGTTCTTC. It translates to CAWRVSGYNEQFF.

The V and J genes are TRBV18 and TRBJ1-2; D remains unclear. CDR3 length equals 14 residues. Germline V gene data show CDR1 as KGHSH and CDR2 as LQKENI. V lost 1 base, J lost 1 base, and 7 bases lay in between. The CDR3 reads CASSPLEVNYGYTF. The CDR3 nucleotides read TGTGCCAGCTCACCACTTGAGGTTAACTATGGCTACACCTTC.

A single count supports this clone. The rearrangement links TRBV2 to TRBJ1-5, with D perhaps TRBD1 (6 bases). From germline, CDR1 is SNHLY and CDR2 FYNNEI. The CDR3 has 15 residues. Deletions cut 8 bases from V and 2 bases from J, with 16 bases between. CDR3 residues: CASVRGSGGNQPQHF. The CDR3 DNA is TGTGCCAGCGTTAGGGGGTCAGGGGGCAATCAGCCCCAGCATTTT.

The chain recombines TRBV19 with TRBJ1-5, with 7 positions matching TRBD1. The junction had 10 bases not matched to a gene; V was cut back by 7 bases and J by 4 bases. Germline V gives CDR1 LNHDA, CDR2 SQIVND (reference sequence). This CDR3 contains 15 residues. CDR3 sequence: CASTLEGAANQPQHF. CDR3 nucleotides: TGTGCCAGTACCCTCGAGGGGGCGGCTAATCAGCCCCAGCATTTT.

Of note for this clone: The DNA is omitted, as the CDR3 cannot be located on it reliably, and the CDR3 follows TCRdb's listing. This chain joins TRBV29-1 and TRBJ1-2; TRBD1 reflects the table's D call only, with no check against the DNA. CDR1 is SQVTM, CDR2 ANQGSEA, per germline. The CDR3 is 17 amino acids in total, end residues counted. The CDR3 reads CSVDTFVGTGISGRSTF.

The V and J genes are TRBV5-6 and TRBJ2-3; the D is unclear. Deletions cut 0 bases from V and 3 bases from J, with 14 bases between. The CDR3 covers 16 residues. The germline CDR1 and CDR2 sequences are SGHDT and YYEEEE. CDR3 sequence reads: CASSLVAGLRTDTQYF. CDR3 bases: TGTGCCAGCAGCTTGGTAGCCGGTCTAAGAACAGATACGCAGTATTTT.

The J gene is TRBJ2-7, the V gene TRBV6-5; possibly TRBD1 for D (5 bases). CDR1 is MNHEY and CDR2 is SVGAGI in the germline V gene. The germline V and J ends were trimmed by 1 base and 5 bases, with 15 bases remaining between them. The CDR3 is 15 amino acids. The CDR3 loop reads CASSYLSQGANEQYF. The CDR3 coding sequence is TGTGCCAGCAGTTACTTGTCTCAGGGCGCCAACGAGCAGTACTTC.

The chain couples TRBV4-3 to TRBJ2-3, with D unclear. The CDR3 is 15 residues long. The V gene's germline CDR1 is LGHNA and CDR2 YSLEER. V was trimmed by 4 bases and J by 4 bases, leaving 15 bases between them. Written as DNA, the CDR3 is TGCGCCAGCAGCCGGCTCATTGGAGAGGCAGATACGCAGTATTTT. Encoded protein: CASSRLIGEADTQYF.

The chain couples TRBV5-4 to TRBJ2-1; D may be TRBD2 (6 bases). V lost 4 bases and J 3 bases, leaving 17 bases between the germline ends. The CDR3 consists of 16 residues. Germline V lookup: CDR1 SGHNT, CDR2 YYREEE (reference sequence). Here the CDR3 reads CASSLPGLRIYNEQFF. CDR3 nucleotides: TGTGCCAGCAGCCTGCCGGGACTTCGGATCTACAATGAGCAGTTCTTC.

The chain joins TRBV5-5 to TRBJ2-1; D perhaps matches TRBD2 (6 bases). Germline CDR1 reads SGHKS; CDR2 reads YYEKEE (reference sequence). With 5 bases removed from V and 8 bases from J, the gap between germline ends came to 17 bases. The CDR3 extends over 14 amino acids. CDR3 loop: CASRSRDSLHEQFF. In DNA form, the CDR3 reads TGTGCCAGCAGGTCTCGGGACTCTTTGCATGAGCAGTTCTTC.

V and J are TRBV27 and TRBJ1-2; D is possibly TRBD1 (6 bases). CDR1 is MNHEY and CDR2 is SMNVEV in the germline V gene (reference sequence). The CDR3 runs to 10 residues. Deletions cut 9 bases from V and 6 bases from J, with 8 bases between. Here the CDR3 DNA reads TGTGCCAGTAACAGGGATGGCTACACCTTC. This translates into CASNRDGYTF.

This sequence joins TRBV7-3 and TRBJ2-1; TRBD2 aligns across 11 bases. The V gene end was trimmed by 4 bases and the J gene end by 9 bases; junction bases not matched to a gene: 5. The CDR3 is 14 amino acids. Germline V gene data show CDR1 as SGHTA and CDR2 as FQGTGA. CDR3 in DNA: TGTGCCAGCAGCTCCCGTAGCGGGAGGGCTGAGCAGTTCTTC. Translation gives CASSSRSGRAEQFF.

The chain couples TRBV6-6 to TRBJ1-1; D remains ambiguous. Looked up from germline, CDR1 is MNHNY and CDR2 is SVGAGI (reference sequence). V lost 2 bases and J 4 bases, leaving 11 bases between the germline ends. The CDR3 extends over 14 amino acids. The CDR3 region is CASSYPERGTEAFF. The DNA of the CDR3 is TGTGCCAGCAGTTACCCAGAGAGAGGCACTGAAGCTTTCTTT.

V and J are TRBV30 and TRBJ2-7; 11 bases fit TRBD1. Trimming took 4 bases from V and 3 from J; bases not matched to a gene: 5. Per the germline V gene, CDR1 is GTSNPN and CDR2 is SVGIG (reference sequence). The CDR3 is 14 residues long. The CDR3: CAWTRDRGFYEQYF. CDR3 in DNA: TGTGCCTGGACCCGGGACAGGGGGTTCTACGAGCAGTACTTC.

This chain uses TRBV28 with TRBJ1-1, with D perhaps matching TRBD1 (5 bases). Germline loops: CDR1 MDHEN, CDR2 SYDVKM. Trimming pared 4 bases from V and 0 bases from J, leaving 9 bases between. CDR3 length: 14 amino acids. CDR3 sequence reads: CASSSPGMNTEAFF. CDR3 nucleotides: TGTGCCAGCAGTTCTCCAGGGATGAACACTGAAGCTTTCTTT.

The V gene is TRBV20-1, the J gene TRBJ1-5, with a tentative D call TRBD1 (5 bases). The CDR3 is 11 amino acids. V gave up 6 bases and J gave up 11 bases, with 14 bases separating them. Germline values: CDR1 DFQATT, CDR2 SNEGSKA (reference sequence). The CDR3 region is CSAPIGGAQHF. Here the CDR3 DNA reads TGCAGTGCACCCATCGGAGGGGCCCAGCATTTT.